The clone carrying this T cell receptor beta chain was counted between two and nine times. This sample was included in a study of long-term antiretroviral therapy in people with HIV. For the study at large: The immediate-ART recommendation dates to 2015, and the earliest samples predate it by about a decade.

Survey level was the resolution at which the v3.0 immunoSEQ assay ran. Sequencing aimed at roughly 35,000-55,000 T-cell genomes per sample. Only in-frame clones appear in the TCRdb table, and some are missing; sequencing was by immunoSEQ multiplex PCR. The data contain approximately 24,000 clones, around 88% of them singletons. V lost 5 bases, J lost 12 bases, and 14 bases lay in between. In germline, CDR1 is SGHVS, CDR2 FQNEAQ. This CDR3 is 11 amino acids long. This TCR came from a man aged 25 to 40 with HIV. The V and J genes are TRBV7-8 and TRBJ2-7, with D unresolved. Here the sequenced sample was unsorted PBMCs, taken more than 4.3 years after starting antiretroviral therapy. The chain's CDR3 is CASSTTAKMYF. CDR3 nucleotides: TGTGCCAGCAGCACCACAGCCAAAATGTACTTC.